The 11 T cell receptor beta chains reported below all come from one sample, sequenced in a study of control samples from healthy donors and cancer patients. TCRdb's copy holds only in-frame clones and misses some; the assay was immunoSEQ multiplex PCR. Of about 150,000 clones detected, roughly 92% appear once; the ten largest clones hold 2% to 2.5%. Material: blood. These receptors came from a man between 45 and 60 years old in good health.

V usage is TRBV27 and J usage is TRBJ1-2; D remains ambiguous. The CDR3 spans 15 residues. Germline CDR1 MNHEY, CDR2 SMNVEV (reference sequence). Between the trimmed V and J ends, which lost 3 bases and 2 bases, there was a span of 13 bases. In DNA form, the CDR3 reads TGTGCCAGCAGTTTCCTTCCAGGAGGGAACTATGGCTACACCTTC. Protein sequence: CASSFLPGGNYGYTF.

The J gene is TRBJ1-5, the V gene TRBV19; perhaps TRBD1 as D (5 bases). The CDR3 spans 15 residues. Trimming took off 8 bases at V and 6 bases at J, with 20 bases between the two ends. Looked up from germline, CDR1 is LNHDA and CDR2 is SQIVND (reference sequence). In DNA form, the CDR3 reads TGTGCCAGTGGCGCTGGGAGGGGAGTTAGTCAGCCCCAGCATTTT. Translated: CASGAGRGVSQPQHF.

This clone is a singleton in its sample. In nucleotides, the CDR3 is TGTGCCAGCAGCCTCTTAGCGGGGCATAGCACAGATACGCAGTATTTT. Protein: CASSLLAGHSTDTQYF. The V gene is TRBV11-2, the J gene TRBJ2-3, with TRBD2 identical over 8 bases. The CDR3 is 16 amino acids. J gave up 0 bases and V 5 bases, and 7 bases lay outside the gene matches. Per the germline V gene, CDR1 is SGHAT and CDR2 is FQNNGV.

The CDR3 region is CASSRMTSGAYEQYF. CDR3 nucleotides: TGTGCCAGCAGTCGGATGACTAGCGGAGCCTACGAGCAGTACTTC. The chain has TRBV28 and TRBJ2-7; TRBD2 matches at 9 bases. The germline V gene encodes CDR1 MDHEN and CDR2 SYDVKM. This CDR3 has 15 amino acids. V lost 5 bases to trimming and J lost 2 bases; unmatched junction nucleotides: 7.

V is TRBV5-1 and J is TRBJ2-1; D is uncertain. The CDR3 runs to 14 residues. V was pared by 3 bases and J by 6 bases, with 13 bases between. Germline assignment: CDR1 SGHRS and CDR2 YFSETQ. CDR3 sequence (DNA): TGCGCCAGCAGCTCAGTGGCTGGGATCAATGAGCAGTTCTTC. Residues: CASSSVAGINEQFF. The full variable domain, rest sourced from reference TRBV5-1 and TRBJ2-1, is KAGVTQTPRYLIKTRGQQVTLSCSPISGHRSVSWYQQTPGQGLQFLFEYFSETQRNKGNFPGRFSGRQFSNSRSEMNVSTLELGDSALYLCASSSVAGINEQFFGPGTRLTVL.

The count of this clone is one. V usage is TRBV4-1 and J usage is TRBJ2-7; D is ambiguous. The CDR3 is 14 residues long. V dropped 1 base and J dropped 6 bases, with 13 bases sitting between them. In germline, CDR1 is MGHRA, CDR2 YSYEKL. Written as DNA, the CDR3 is TGCGCCAGCAGCCAAGCCTCCGGAGACCCCGAGCAGTACTTC. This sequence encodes CASSQASGDPEQYF.

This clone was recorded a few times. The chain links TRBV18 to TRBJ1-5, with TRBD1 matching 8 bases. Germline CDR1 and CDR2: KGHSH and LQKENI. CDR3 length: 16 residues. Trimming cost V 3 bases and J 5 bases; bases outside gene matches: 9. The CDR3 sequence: CASSPTTHRGDQPQHF. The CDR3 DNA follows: TGTGCCAGCTCACCGACGACACACAGGGGGGATCAGCCCCAGCATTTT.

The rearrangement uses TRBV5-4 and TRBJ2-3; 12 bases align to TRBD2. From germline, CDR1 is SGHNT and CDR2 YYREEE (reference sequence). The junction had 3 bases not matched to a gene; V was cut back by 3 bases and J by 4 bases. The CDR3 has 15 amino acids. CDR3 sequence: CASSSGLAGPDTQYF. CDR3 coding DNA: TGTGCCAGCAGCTCTGGACTAGCGGGGCCAGATACGCAGTATTTT.

Written as DNA, the CDR3 is TGTGCCAGCTCACCATCAGGGGAGTCCTACGAGCAGTACTTC. Its protein is CASSPSGESYEQYF. The gene calls are TRBV18 and TRBJ2-7; possible D gene TRBD1, 6 bases. Germline CDR1 is KGHSH and CDR2 is LQKENI. V was cut by 2 bases and J by 1 base, with 9 bases left in between. The CDR3 totals 14 residues.

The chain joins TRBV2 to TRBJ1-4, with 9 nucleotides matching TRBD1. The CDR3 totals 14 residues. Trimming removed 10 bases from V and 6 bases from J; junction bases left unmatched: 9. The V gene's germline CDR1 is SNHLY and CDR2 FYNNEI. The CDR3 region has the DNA TGTGCCACCACCAGACAGGGGGTATATGAAAAACTGTTTTTT. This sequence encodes CATTRQGVYEKLFF. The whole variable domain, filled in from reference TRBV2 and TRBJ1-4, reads EPEVTQTPSHQVTQMGQEVILRCVPISNHLYFYWYRQILGQKVEFLVSFYNNEISEKSEIFDDQFSVERPDGSNFTLKIRSTKLEDSAMYFCATTRQGVYEKLFFGSGTQLSVL.

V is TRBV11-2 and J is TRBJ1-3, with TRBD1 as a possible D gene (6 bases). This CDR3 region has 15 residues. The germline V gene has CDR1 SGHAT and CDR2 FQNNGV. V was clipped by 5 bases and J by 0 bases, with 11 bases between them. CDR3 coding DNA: TGTGCCAGCAGCCCCGGACAGCACTCTGGAAACACCATATATTTT. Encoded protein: CASSPGQHSGNTIYF.